The rows below give T cell receptor beta chains drawn from one sample of a study of metastatic and nonmetastatic thyroid tumors. TCRdb re-analyzed the PCR reads using MiXCR. The sample yields around 28,000 clones, approximately 13% seen once. The sequenced material came from blood. Every receptor here comes from a female donor with papillary thyroid cancer or a benign thyroid nodule (not recorded which). Some clones in this sample may be carry-over from other donors' samples. CDR3s include the opening cysteine and the closing phenylalanine or tryptophan. The D gene is left open where the match is weak. Clone size is not always given. Where it is, it says once, few, many or a class for expanded clones.

>NA|NA|15|TRBJ1-2|TRBV3-1
CASSHRVGARYGYTF
TGTGCCAGCAGCCACCGAGTAGGTGCACGGTATGGCTACACCTTC
>many|NA|16|TRBJ1-3|TRBV19
CASSTLTQLSGNTIYF
TGTGCCAGTAGTACTCTTACCCAACTCTCTGGAAACACCATATATTTT
>many|TRBD2|16|TRBJ2-3|TRBV9
CASSTRTSGSTDTQYF
TGTGCCAGCAGCACGAGGACTAGCGGGAGCACAGATACGCAGTATTTT
>few|NA|14|TRBJ2-7|TRBV2
CASRGIGLPQEQYF
TGTGCCAGCAGGGGTATTGGACTACCTCAAGAGCAGTACTTC
>many|NA|15|TRBJ2-3|TRBV6-1
CASSEALWETDTQYF
TGTGCCAGCAGTGAAGCGCTGTGGGAAACAGATACGCAGTATTTT
>many|TRBD1|14|TRBJ1-1|TRBV3-1
CASSREGANTEAFF
TGTGCCAGCAGCCGGGAGGGGGCGAACACTGAAGCTTTCTTT
>many|NA|16|TRBJ1-3|TRBV5-1
CASSTTGTLGGNTIYF
TGCGCCAGCTCGACCACCGGCACCCTCGGAGGAAACACCATATATTTT
>many|NA|17|TRBJ1-1|TRBV11-1
CASSPPEGTRRGTEAFF
TGTGCCAGCAGCCCACCCGAGGGGACTCGGCGAGGCACTGAAGCTTTCTTT
>many|NA|13|TRBJ1-5|TRBV3-1
CASSQDGRQPQHF
TGTGCCAGCAGCCAAGATGGGCGACAGCCCCAGCATTTT
>few|NA|15|TRBJ2-7|TRBV2
CASRPRVWTTYEQYF
TGTGCCAGCCGGCCGAGAGTCTGGACGACCTACGAGCAGTACTTC
>medium-sized|NA|15|TRBJ1-3|TRBV19
CASSIGSGAGNTIYF
TGTGCCAGTAGTATAGGGTCAGGGGCTGGAAACACCATATATTTT
>NA|NA|12|TRBJ2-7|TRBV12-3/TRBV12-4
CASSLAGYEQYF
TGTGCCAGCAGTTTAGCGGGCTACGAGCAGTACTTC
>few|TRBD1|19|TRBJ1-6|TRBV5-1
CASSLGMPGTGGRNSPLHF
TGCGCCAGCAGCTTGGGTATGCCCGGGACAGGGGGTAGAAATTCACCCCTCCACTTT
>many|NA|12|TRBJ2-1|TRBV13
CASSTSYTEQFF
TGTGCCAGCAGCACATCGTATACTGAGCAGTTCTTC
>many|NA|14|TRBJ1-2|TRBV29-1
CSVEIDSSWYGYTF
TGCAGCGTTGAAATCGACTCCAGCTGGTACGGCTACACCTTC
>many|TRBD2|16|TRBJ2-2|TRBV5-1
CASSNPGGGNTGELFF
TGCGCCAGCAGTAACCCCGGGGGGGGGAACACCGGGGAGCTGTTTTTT
>many|NA|14|TRBJ2-1|TRBV7-9
CASSLDSSYNEQFF
TGTGCCAGCAGCTTAGACAGCTCCTACAATGAGCAGTTCTTC
>few|NA|13|TRBJ1-2|TRBV24-1
CATSDRANYGYTF
TGTGCCACCAGTGATAGGGCGAACTATGGCTACACCTTC
>NA|NA|16|TRBJ2-3|TRBV28
CASSFRRPLSTDTQYF
TGTGCCAGCAGTTTCCGCCGGCCCCTTAGCACAGATACGCAGTATTTT
>few|NA|14|TRBJ1-1|TRBV2
CASSGGVMNTGAFF
TGTGCCAGCAGTGGGGGCGTGATGAACACTGGAGCTTTCTTT
>medium-sized|TRBD1|15|TRBJ2-7|TRBV11-3
CASSLEGTGPYEQYF
TGTGCCAGCAGCTTGGAAGGGACAGGCCCGTACGAGCAGTACTTC
>NA|TRBD1|15|TRBJ2-7|TRBV20-1
CSAPPLGQGAWEQYF
TGCAGTGCTCCTCCTCTCGGACAGGGGGCCTGGGAGCAGTACTTC
>many|TRBD1|14|TRBJ2-7|TRBV19
CASSIQGGRGEQYF
TGTGCCAGTAGTATTCAAGGGGGCAGGGGCGAGCAGTACTTC
>medium-sized|TRBD2|15|TRBJ2-7|TRBV5-1
CASSLERGSSYEQYF
TGCGCCAGCAGCTTGGAGCGGGGCAGCTCCTACGAGCAGTACTTC
>many|NA|13|TRBJ2-1|TRBV20-1
CSASVLDHNEQFF
TGCAGTGCTTCCGTACTAGATCACAATGAGCAGTTCTTC
>many|TRBD2|17|TRBJ2-1|TRBV6-2/TRBV6-3
CASSPRFGTSGRNEQFF
TGTGCCAGCAGCCCAAGATTCGGGACTAGCGGGAGAAATGAGCAGTTCTTC
>NA|NA|16|TRBJ2-2|TRBV12-3/TRBV12-4
CASSTPGHGKAGELFF
TGTGCCAGCAGTACGCCGGGACACGGTAAAGCCGGGGAGCTGTTTTTT
>many|NA|16|TRBJ2-4|TRBV12-5
CASGWSPGLAKNIQYF
TGTGCTAGTGGTTGGAGTCCGGGACTAGCCAAAAACATTCAGTACTTC
>many|TRBD2|17|TRBJ2-1|TRBV4-2
CASSRTSGGSGINEQFF
TGTGCCAGCAGCCGGACTAGCGGGGGTTCGGGGATCAATGAGCAGTTCTTC
>many|TRBD2|16|TRBJ2-3|TRBV7-9
CASSHLRAGGTDTQYF
TGTGCCAGCAGCCACCTGAGAGCGGGAGGCACAGATACGCAGTATTTT
>many|NA|13|TRBJ2-2|TRBV6-1
CASQVQGTGELFF
TGTGCCAGTCAGGTGCAGGGTACCGGGGAGCTGTTTTTT
>NA|NA|12|TRBJ2-1|TRBV5-1
CASSFDSIRQFF
TGCGCCAGCAGCTTTGATAGCATTCGGCAGTTCTTC
>many|NA|14|TRBJ2-5|TRBV9
CASSAPERGETQYF
TGTGCCAGCAGCGCCCCTGAGAGGGGAGAGACCCAGTACTTC
>NA|NA|16|TRBJ1-5|TRBV3-1
CASSQDASGASLPQHF
TGTGCCAGCAGCCAAGATGCGTCAGGGGCTAGTCTGCCCCAGCATTTT
>many|TRBD2|16|TRBJ2-5|TRBV7-2
CASSLTLRLAQETQYF
TGTGCCAGCAGCTTAACCCTCCGACTAGCACAGGAGACCCAGTACTTC
>many|NA|13|TRBJ2-2|TRBV6-2/TRBV6-3
CASSLTDTGELFF
TGTGCCAGCAGTTTAACAGACACCGGGGAGCTGTTTTTT
>many|NA|13|TRBJ2-1|TRBV5-6
CASSFGINNEQFF
TGTGCCAGCAGCTTCGGGATTAACAATGAGCAGTTCTTC
>many|NA|14|TRBJ1-1|TRBV5-1
CASSLGEVGVEAFF
TGCGCCAGCAGCTTGGGAGAGGTCGGGGTTGAAGCTTTCTTT
>many|NA|14|TRBJ2-2|TRBV29-1
CSVGWGPNTGELFF
TGCAGCGTTGGGTGGGGTCCGAACACCGGGGAGCTGTTTTTT
>once|NA|14|TRBJ1-1|TRBV6-2/TRBV6-3
CASSNGTGWTEAFF
TGTGCCAGCAGTAACGGAACAGGTTGGACTGAAGCTTTCTTT
>NA|NA|15|TRBJ1-1|TRBV19
CASWEGPGGSTEAFF
TGTGCCAGTTGGGAAGGGCCGGGAGGGAGCACTGAAGCCTTCTTT
>many|NA|14|TRBJ2-4|TRBV30
CAWSWGLDLDIQYF
TGTGCCTGGAGTTGGGGTCTAGATTTAGACATTCAGTACTTC
>many|NA|14|TRBJ1-1|TRBV28
CAAEEGSPNTEAFF
TGTGCTGCGGAAGAGGGGTCACCGAACACTGAAGCTTTCTTT
>medium-sized|TRBD1|12|TRBJ2-5|TRBV20-1
CSARGQGETQYF
TGCAGTGCTAGGGGACAGGGGGAGACCCAGTACTTC
>NA|NA|13|TRBJ2-1|TRBV9
CASSPRPYNEKFF
TGTGCCAGCAGCCCACGACCCTACAATGAGAAGTTCTTC
>many|NA|12|TRBJ1-4|TRBV19
CASRRDREKLFF
TGTGCCAGTAGAAGAGACCGAGAAAAACTGTTTTTT
>NA|NA|16|TRBJ2-1|TRBV5-6
CASRGVRGSKVNEQFF
TGTGCCAGCAGGGGGGTCCGTGGCTCGAAAGTCAATGAGCAGTTCTTC
>NA|NA|16|TRBJ2-1|TRBV11-2
CASSQGGHSSYNEQFF
TGTGCCAGTAGCCAGGGGGGCCATAGCTCCTACAATGAGCAGTTCTTC